The clone carrying this T cell receptor beta chain was counted at least ten times. The data are from a study of CD8+CD57+ T cells in acquired aplastic anemia. According to the study, genomic DNA was the template for TCR beta VDJ and CDR3 profiling. TCRdb processed the reads anew with MiXCR; each CDR3 protein has one entry. The sample shows some 280,000 distinct CDR3 sequences, approximately 57% of them seen only once. The sequenced sample was sorted CD4+, CD8+, or CD8+CD57+ T cells (not recorded which) from PBMCs. The clonotype comes from a human donor with severe aplastic anemia or a healthy control (not recorded which).

In nucleotides, the CDR3 is TGTGCCAGTAGTATGGGGATTAGCAATCAGCCCCAGCATTTT. This sequence encodes CASSMGISNQPQHF. This chain connects TRBV19 to TRBJ1-5; D call uncertain. This CDR3 comprises 14 residues. V was cut by 3 bases and J by 0 bases, with 6 bases left in between. Looked up from germline, CDR1 is LNHDA and CDR2 is SQIVND (reference sequence).